Below are 10 T cell receptor beta chains sequenced from a single sample in a study of blood T cell repertoires in COVID-19. Measured with immunoSEQ multiplex PCR; TCRdb has only the in-frame clones, and not every one. This sample has under 95,000 clones; about four fifths occur once, and the top ten carry about 2%. Sequencing was performed on peripheral blood. Source of these receptors: a woman in her 70s with acute or convalescent COVID-19.

This clone came up once. The V and J genes are TRBV7-2 and TRBJ1-2, with TRBD1 matching 9 bases. The germline CDR1 and CDR2 sequences are SGHTA and FQGNSA. This CDR3 has 16 amino acids. Trimming took 4 bases from V and 1 from J; bases not matched to a gene: 7. CDR3 in DNA: TGTGCCAGCAGCTCAGCAAAGGGACAGGGTAACTATGGCTACACCTTC. It yields the protein CASSSAKGQGNYGYTF. Full variable domain (rest looked up from reference TRBV7-2 and TRBJ1-2): GAGVSQSPSNKVTEKGKDVELRCDPISGHTALYWYRQSLGQGLEFLIYFQGNSAPDKSGLPSDRFSAERTGGSVSTLTIQRTQQEDSAVYLCASSSAKGQGNYGYTFGSGTRLTVV.

The chain couples TRBV5-1 to TRBJ1-1, with 7 bases that match TRBD1. Germline assignment: CDR1 SGHRS and CDR2 YFSETQ. The CDR3 extends over 14 amino acids. The V segment lost 4 bases and the J segment 5 bases; nucleotides outside the gene matches: 8. The CDR3 nucleotides read TGCGCCAGCAGCGTCACAGGGGATTGGACTGAAGCTTTCTTT. Protein sequence: CASSVTGDWTEAFF.

The rearrangement uses TRBV6-2 or TRBV6-3 and TRBJ2-3; maybe TRBD1 (5 bases). The CDR3 consists of 15 residues. V lost 2 bases to trimming and J lost 0 bases, with 9 bases between them. CDR1 and CDR2 from the germline V gene are MNHEY and SVGEGT. DNA of the CDR3: TGTGCCAGCAGTTACATCCAGGGTAGCACAGATACGCAGTATTTT. Translated, it gives CASSYIQGSTDTQYF.

The rearrangement uses TRBV7-3 and TRBJ2-2; TRBD1 matches at 12 bases. The CDR3 is 16 residues long. The V gene end was trimmed by 5 bases and the J gene end by 7 bases; junction bases not matched to a gene: 8. CDR1 is SGHTA and CDR2 is FQGTGA in the germline V gene. This CDR3 reads CASSLGTGGSHGELFF. Here the CDR3 DNA reads TGTGCCAGCAGCCTCGGGACAGGGGGCTCCCACGGGGAGCTGTTTTTT.

V is TRBV24-1 and J is TRBJ1-5; no reliable D call. Germline V gene lookup returns CDR1 KGHDR and CDR2 SFDVKD. V was shortened by 1 base and J by 5 bases, with 11 bases between the two germline ends. The CDR3 spans 15 residues. The CDR3 spells CATSDLPGFHQPQHF. The DNA for the CDR3 is TGTGCCACCAGTGATTTACCGGGGTTCCATCAGCCCCAGCATTTT.

This clone has more than one count but fewer than ten. The chain carries TRBV7-9 and TRBJ1-2, with D possibly matching TRBD1 (5 bases). Germline V gene sequence: CDR1 SEHNR, CDR2 FQNEAQ (reference sequence). Trimming removed 2 bases from V and 3 bases from J, with 13 bases in between. This CDR3 has 15 amino acids. The CDR3 protein is CASSLWGESHYGYTF. CDR3 DNA sequence: TGTGCCAGCAGCTTATGGGGGGAGTCCCACTATGGCTACACCTTC.

This clone occurred once. The chain has TRBV6-5 and TRBJ2-2; 7 nucleotides agree with TRBD1. The CDR3 spans 16 residues. The germline V gene has CDR1 MNHEY and CDR2 SVGAGI. V lost 4 bases to trimming and J lost 4 bases; unmatched junction nucleotides: 9. The CDR3 region has the DNA TGTGCCAGCAGTTCCCCCGACAGGGATGGCACCGGGGAGCTGTTTTTT. Translated: CASSSPDRDGTGELFF.

The genes are TRBV7-2 and TRBJ1-4; 7 nucleotides agree with TRBD1. With 4 bases clipped from V and 7 bases from J, the junction kept 9 bases outside the gene matches. Germline values: CDR1 SGHTA, CDR2 FQGNSA. This CDR3 is 15 amino acids long. The CDR3 sequence: CASSSQGLFGEKLFF. The CDR3 nucleotides read TGTGCCAGCAGCTCACAGGGGCTATTCGGTGAAAAACTGTTTTTT.

CDR3 protein: CASSPDRGATEAFF. CDR3 coding DNA: TGTGCCAGCTCACCGGACAGGGGGGCCACTGAAGCTTTCTTT. The rearrangement links TRBV18 to TRBJ1-1, with TRBD1 matching over 10 bases. Trimming cost V 3 bases and J 4 bases; bases outside gene matches: 2. CDR1 and CDR2 from the germline V gene are KGHSH and LQKENI. The CDR3 runs to 14 residues.

Here the CDR3 reads CASSFVSAGGSSYNEQFF. Here the CDR3 DNA reads TGTGCCAGCAGTTTTGTGTCTGCGGGCGGTAGCTCCTACAATGAGCAGTTCTTC. The J gene is TRBJ2-1, the V gene TRBV28, with D tentatively TRBD2 (5 bases). Germline V gene sequence: CDR1 MDHEN, CDR2 SYDVKM. Trimming left V 3 bases short and J 0 bases short, with 18 bases between. The CDR3 extends over 18 amino acids.